This T cell receptor (beta chain) stems from a study of T cell changes during pregnancy in multiple sclerosis. This clone showed up just a few times. The method was immunoSEQ multiplex PCR; TCRdb's version includes in-frame clones alone and lacks a portion of them. The table records approximately 99,000 clones, approximately 93% of them present only once. The CDR3 totals 17 residues. CDR1 is MDHEN and CDR2 is SYDVKM in the germline V gene. Losses at the gene ends were 1 base for V and 2 bases for J; bases not matched to a gene: 10. The clonotype comes from a female donor with multiple sclerosis, enrolled in a pregnancy study. The chain combines TRBV28 with TRBJ1-2; 7 bases are a match to TRBD1. Sequenced material: peripheral blood, taken after pregnancy. CDR3: CASSLFGGGRRNYGYTF. The DNA of the CDR3 is TGTGCCAGCAGTTTATTTGGAGGGGGCCGCCGCAACTATGGCTACACCTTC.